This T cell receptor beta chain was sequenced for a study of CD8+ T cells in alopecia areata. Overall study context: Treated patients were given oral tofacitinib, which was dosed at 5 to 10 mg twice daily. For treated patients, severity scores reflected the percentage of scalp area affected. General observations from the study: A great number of expanded lesional clones endured in scalp and blood during tofacitinib. Scalp sequencing also captures normal skin's resident alphabeta T cells.

Described treatment: oral pan-JAK inhibitor, 5-10 mg twice daily. Germline CDR1 is SNHLY and CDR2 is FYNNEI. This CDR3 contains 14 residues. V was trimmed by 6 bases and J by 3 bases, leaving 15 bases between them. cDNA serving as the sequencing template came from extracted, reverse transcribed RNA. TCRdb's copy holds only in-frame clones and misses some; the assay was immunoSEQ multiplex PCR. The sample consists of about 210,000 clones, approximately 45% of them appearing once. In the case of this clone: Its antigen is undetermined.

The V call is TRBV2, the J call TRBJ2-7, with a possible D match to TRBD2 (6 bases). Sequenced here: CD4+ T cells sorted from blood, sampled at approximately week 37, from a patient treated with tofacitinib. This TCR came from a human donor with alopecia areata. CDR3 amino acids: CASRVGTARYEQYF. DNA of the CDR3: TGTGCCAGCAGAGTCGGGACTGCACGCTACGAGCAGTACTTC.